The source of this T cell receptor (beta chain) is a study of blood T cell repertoires in COVID-19. The wider study: From T cells, B-cell-depleted T cells, or PBMCs came the material, which was cDNA or gDNA.

With 0 bases clipped from V and 2 bases from J, the junction kept 6 bases outside the gene matches. The CDR3 is made up of 16 amino acids. Germline assignment: CDR1 SGDLS and CDR2 YYNGEE. Study processing details: Scientists estimated how many nucleated cells there were by amplifying reference gene primers. The protocol was immunoSEQ multiplex PCR, while the TCRdb copy is restricted to in-frame clones and leaves out a portion. The V and J calls and clone size come from that table; D and trimming were worked out from the DNA. The table records about 170,000 clones, more than 70% of them present only once.

This clonotype was obtained from a woman between 65 and 79 years old who had recovered from COVID-19. The V call is TRBV9, the J call TRBJ2-3, with 7 bases aligning to TRBD2. Sequenced: peripheral blood. This CDR3 reads CASSVGSSGYTDTQYF. CDR3 DNA sequence: TGTGCCAGCAGCGTAGGTTCTAGCGGATACACAGATACGCAGTATTTT. The entire variable domain, with the rest obtained from reference TRBV9 and TRBJ2-3, is as follows: DSGVTQTPKHLITATGQRVTLRCSPRSGDLSVYWYQQSLDQGLQFLIQYYNGEERAKGNILERFSAQQFPDLHSELNLSSLELGDSALYFCASSVGSSGYTDTQYFGPGTRLTVL.